The sequence of this T cell receptor (beta chain) was determined in a study of cytomegalovirus exposure and HLA in healthy donors. Notes on the study in general: The CMV antigen specificity of a few CMV-associated chains was confirmed through in vitro analysis. Among TCR beta chains, those listed as cytomegalovirus-associated numbered over 150.

With 60 Vbeta and 13 Jbeta primers, the PCR was carried out. Clones were sequenced by immunoSEQ multiplex PCR, and TCRdb holds only the in-frame ones, with some missing. The table includes about 150,000 clones, roughly four fifths detected once. The V gene's germline CDR1 is MNHNS and CDR2 SASEGT. V was shortened by 4 bases and J by 4 bases, with 19 bases between the two germline ends. The CDR3 runs 17 residues. As regards this clone: The antigen remains undetermined.

The specimen was PBMCs. The TCR comes from a man between 18 and 29 years old in good health and CMV-seronegative. The chain uses TRBV6-1 and TRBJ2-2; tentative D call: TRBD1 (5 bases). This chain's CDR3 is CASSAPFQGIATGELFF. The CDR3 DNA reads as TGTGCCAGCAGTGCGCCATTTCAGGGAATCGCCACCGGGGAGCTGTTTTTT.